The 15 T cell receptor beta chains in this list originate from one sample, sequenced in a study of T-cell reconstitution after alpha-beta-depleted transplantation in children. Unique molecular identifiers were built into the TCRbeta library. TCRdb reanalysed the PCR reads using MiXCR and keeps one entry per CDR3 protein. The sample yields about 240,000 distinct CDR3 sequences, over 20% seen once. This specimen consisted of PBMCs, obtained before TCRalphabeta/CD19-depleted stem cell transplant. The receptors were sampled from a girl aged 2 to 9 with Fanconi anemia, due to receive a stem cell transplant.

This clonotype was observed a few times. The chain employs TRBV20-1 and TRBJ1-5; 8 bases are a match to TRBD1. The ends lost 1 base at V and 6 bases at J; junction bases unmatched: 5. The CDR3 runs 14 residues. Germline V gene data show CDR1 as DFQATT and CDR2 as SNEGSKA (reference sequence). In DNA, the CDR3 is TGCAGTGCTAGAGGCGTGACAGGGGTTCAGCCCCAGCATTTT. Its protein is CSARGVTGVQPQHF.

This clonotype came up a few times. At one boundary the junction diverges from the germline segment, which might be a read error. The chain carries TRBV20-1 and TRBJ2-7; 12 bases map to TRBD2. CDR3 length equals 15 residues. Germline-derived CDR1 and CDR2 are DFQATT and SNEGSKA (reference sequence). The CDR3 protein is CCAREPGLAGFEQYF. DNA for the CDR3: TGCTGTGCTAGAGAACCGGGACTAGCGGGTTTCGAGCAGTACTTC.

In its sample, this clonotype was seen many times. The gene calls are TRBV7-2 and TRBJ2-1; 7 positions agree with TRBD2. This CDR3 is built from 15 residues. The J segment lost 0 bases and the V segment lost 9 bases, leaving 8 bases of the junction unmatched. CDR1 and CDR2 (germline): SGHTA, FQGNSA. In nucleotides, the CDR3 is TGTGCCAGTTACGTTGGCGGGAGCTCCTACAATGAGCAGTTCTTC. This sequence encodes CASYVGGSSYNEQFF.

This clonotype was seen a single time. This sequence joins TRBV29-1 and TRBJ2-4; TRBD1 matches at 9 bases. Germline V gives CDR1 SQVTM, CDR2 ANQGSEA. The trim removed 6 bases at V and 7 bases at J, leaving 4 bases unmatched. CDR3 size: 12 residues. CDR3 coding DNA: TGCAGCGTCGGACAGGGGTGGAACATTCAGTACTTC. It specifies CSVGQGWNIQYF.

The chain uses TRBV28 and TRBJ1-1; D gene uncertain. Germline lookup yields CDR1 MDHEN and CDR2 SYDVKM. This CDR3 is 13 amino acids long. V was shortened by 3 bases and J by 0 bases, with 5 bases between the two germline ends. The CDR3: CASSFVLNTEAFF. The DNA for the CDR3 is TGTGCCAGCAGTTTCGTTCTGAACACTGAAGCTTTCTTT.

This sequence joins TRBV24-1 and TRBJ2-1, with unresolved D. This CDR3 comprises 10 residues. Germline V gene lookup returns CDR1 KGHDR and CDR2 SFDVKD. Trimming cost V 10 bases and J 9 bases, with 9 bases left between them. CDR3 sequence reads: CATQSGEQFF. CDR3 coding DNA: TGTGCCACGCAGTCTGGTGAGCAGTTCTTC.

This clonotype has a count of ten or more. CDR3: CASSFYPPGLAGEGPLYNEQFF. CDR3 DNA sequence: TGTGCCAGCAGTTTTTATCCACCGGGACTAGCGGGAGAAGGGCCTTTATACAATGAGCAGTTCTTC. The chain combines TRBV12-3 or TRBV12-4 with TRBJ2-1; 14 bases agree with TRBD2. The V and J ends lost 3 bases and 4 bases, in that order; junction bases with no gene match: 20. The CDR3 is made up of 22 amino acids.

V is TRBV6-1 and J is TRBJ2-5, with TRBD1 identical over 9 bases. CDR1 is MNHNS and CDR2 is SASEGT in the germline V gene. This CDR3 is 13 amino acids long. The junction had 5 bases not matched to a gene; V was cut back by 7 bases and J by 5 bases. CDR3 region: CASTGQGSETQYF. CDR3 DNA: TGTGCCAGCACTGGACAGGGGTCGGAGACCCAGTACTTC.

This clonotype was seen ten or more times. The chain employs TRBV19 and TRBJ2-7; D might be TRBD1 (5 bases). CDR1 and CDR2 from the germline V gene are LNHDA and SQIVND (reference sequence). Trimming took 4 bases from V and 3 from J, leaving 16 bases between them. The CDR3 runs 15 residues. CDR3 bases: TGTGCCAGTAGTACATCTGTAGGGGTCGTCTACGAGCAGTACTTC. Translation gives CASSTSVGVVYEQYF.

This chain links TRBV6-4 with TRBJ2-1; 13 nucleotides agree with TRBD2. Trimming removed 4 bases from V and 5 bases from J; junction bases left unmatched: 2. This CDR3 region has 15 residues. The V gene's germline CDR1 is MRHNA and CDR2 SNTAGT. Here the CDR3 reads CASSGGTSGNNEQFF. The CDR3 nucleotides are TGTGCCAGCAGTGGCGGGACTAGCGGGAACAATGAGCAGTTCTTC.

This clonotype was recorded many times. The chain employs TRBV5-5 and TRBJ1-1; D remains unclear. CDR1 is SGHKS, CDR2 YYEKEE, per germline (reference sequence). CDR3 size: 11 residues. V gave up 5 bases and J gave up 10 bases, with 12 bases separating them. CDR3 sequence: CASSFATGAFF. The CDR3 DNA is TGTGCCAGCAGTTTTGCCACCGGAGCTTTCTTT.

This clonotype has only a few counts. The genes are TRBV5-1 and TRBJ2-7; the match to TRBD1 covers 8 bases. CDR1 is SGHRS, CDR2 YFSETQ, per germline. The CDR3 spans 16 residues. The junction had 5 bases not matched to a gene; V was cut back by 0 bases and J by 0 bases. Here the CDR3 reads CASSLATGGPSYEQYF. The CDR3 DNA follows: TGCGCCAGCAGCTTGGCCACAGGGGGACCCTCCTACGAGCAGTACTTC.

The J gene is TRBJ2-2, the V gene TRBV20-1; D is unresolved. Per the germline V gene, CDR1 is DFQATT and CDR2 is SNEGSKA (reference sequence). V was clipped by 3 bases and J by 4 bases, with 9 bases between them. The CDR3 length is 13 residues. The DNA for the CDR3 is TGCAGTGCTAGCACGGAAATCACCGGGGAGCTGTTTTTT. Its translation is CSASTEITGELFF.

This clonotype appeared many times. Here the CDR3 reads CASSYSNGNEQFF. In nucleotides, the CDR3 is TGTGCCAGCAGTTACTCGAACGGCAATGAGCAGTTCTTC. The genes are TRBV6-6 and TRBJ2-1; D not certain. The CDR3 is made up of 13 amino acids. The ends were cut back, 0 bases at V and 6 bases at J, with 6 bases in the middle. Germline CDR1 MNHNY, CDR2 SVGAGI (reference sequence).

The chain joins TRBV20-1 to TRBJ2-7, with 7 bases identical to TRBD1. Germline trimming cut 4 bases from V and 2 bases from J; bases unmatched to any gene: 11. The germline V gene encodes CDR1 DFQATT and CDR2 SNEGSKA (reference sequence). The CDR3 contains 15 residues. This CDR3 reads CSATALTGKAYEQYF. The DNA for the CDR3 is TGCAGTGCTACCGCCCTGACAGGGAAAGCCTACGAGCAGTACTTC.